Presented here are 30 T cell receptor beta chains from one specimen sequenced in a study of tumor-infiltrating lymphocytes in primary liver carcinoma. The tissue used was unsorted bulk material of about 19-33 mg. RNA and DNA were co-extracted from it with the AllPrep DNA/RNA mini kit. Researchers generated TCR beta cDNA from about 460 ng of total RNA, relying on a constant-region primer. Three nested multiplex PCR rounds, a slightly modified ARM-PCR method, built the TCR beta libraries. The study ran its first two PCR rounds for about 11 cycles each, using TRBV1-TRBV30 forward primers and a C-beta reverse primer. TCRdb independently ran MiXCR on the multiplex PCR reads; one entry per CDR3 protein. This sample yields about 22,000 distinct CDR3 sequences, of which 80% are seen a single time; roughly 36% belongs to the top ten. Sequencing used liver tumor tissue from sampling region 2. Subset specified: tumor region T2, inferior pole. All receptors come from a woman between 25 and 40 years old with primary liver carcinoma and hepatitis B virus infection.

This clonotype was counted only a few times. One end of the junction fails to match germline, which may point to a read error. The rearrangement joins TRBV10-3 to TRBJ2-6; 9 nucleotides match TRBD1. Germline CDR1 ENHRY, CDR2 SYGVKD. The CDR3 is made up of 24 amino acids. Here the CDR3 DNA reads TGTGCCATCGGTGAGGGCGACAGGGGGATCCAACCCTCTTATGTGATTCCTGGGGCCAACGTCCTGATTTTC. Translating it yields CAIGEGDRGIQPSYVIPGANVLIF.

Concerning this clonotype itself: An end of the junction does not agree with germline; a read error may underlie this. The V gene is TRBV12-3 or TRBV12-4, the J gene TRBJ2-1; TRBD2 aligns across 11 bases. The CDR3 has 15 residues. CDR3 loop: CTSSQSGTSGFEQFF. DNA for the CDR3: TGTACCAGCAGCCAGTCCGGGACTAGCGGATTTGAGCAGTTCTTC.

This chain joins TRBV28 and TRBJ2-3; 10 bases match TRBD2. This CDR3 spans 16 amino acids. V lost 6 bases to trimming and J lost 7 bases; unmatched junction nucleotides: 13. Per the germline V gene, CDR1 is MDHEN and CDR2 is SYDVKM. CDR3 DNA: TGTGCCAGCAGAACCGGAGCGGGAGGGCCGACATATACGCAGTATTTT. It specifies CASRTGAGGPTYTQYF.

This clonotype has just a few counts. The CDR3 carries no conserved terminal phenylalanine or tryptophan, so it likely arises from a read error. V is TRBV12-3 or TRBV12-4 and J is TRBJ2-1; 8 positions agree with TRBD2. After removal of 6 bases from V and 9 bases from J, the junction contained 13 bases not matched to a gene. This CDR3 has 15 amino acids. CDR3 region: CASSLYGTSGLEQFL. CDR3 DNA sequence: TGTGCCAGCAGCCTGTACGGGACTAGTGGACTTGAGCAGTTCTTA.

This clonotype was observed a single time. Germline and junction disagree at one end, which may indicate a read error. The V and J genes are TRBV28 and TRBJ2-5, with D possibly called TRBD1 or TRBD2 (7 bases each). The germline CDR1 and CDR2 sequences are MDHEN and SYDVKM. The CDR3 consists of 15 residues. The CDR3 reads CASSFRGGSWETPYF. The CDR3 nucleotides are TGTGCCAGCAGTTTCAGGGGGGGATCGTGGGAGACCCCGTACTTC.

In the case of this clonotype: A junction boundary mismatches the germline segment, possibly from a read error. The J gene is TRBJ1-1, the V gene TRBV29-1; TRBD1 aligns across 7 bases. The V gene's germline CDR1 is SQVTM and CDR2 ANQGSEA. The CDR3 loop spans 12 amino acids. CDR3 DNA sequence: TGTAGCGTCGAGACAGGGAGCACTGAAGTCTTCTTT. Protein product: CSVETGSTEVFF.

About this clonotype itself: A read error is likely, as this CDR3 ends without the conserved phenylalanine or tryptophan. The chain uses TRBV4-2 and TRBJ2-1; 9 positions agree with TRBD2. V trimming: 0 bases; J trimming: 8 bases; junction bases outside the gene matches: 11. This CDR3 comprises 17 residues. Germline assignment: CDR1 LGHNA and CDR2 YNFKEQ. Written as DNA, the CDR3 is TGTGCCAGCAGCCAAGATTCGAGTAGCGGGAGTATCGATGAGCAGTTCCTC. Its translation is CASSQDSSSGSIDEQFL.

Notes on this clonotype: One junction end does not reproduce the germline sequence, and a read error may be involved. This chain uses TRBV11-2 with TRBJ2-2, with TRBD2 identical over 8 bases. Germline V gene data show CDR1 as SGHAT and CDR2 as FQNNGV. CDR3 length: 18 residues. CDR3 DNA sequence: TGTGCAAGCACCTCACCCCGGGCGGGAGGCCCGAACACCGGGGAGCTGTTTTTT. Protein sequence: CASTSPRAGGPNTGELFF.

This clonotype was recorded only once. J is TRBJ2-7 and V is TRBV11-2; no clear D gene. V lost 7 bases, J lost 5 bases, and 15 bases lay in between. The CDR3 spans 13 residues. Germline V lookup: CDR1 SGHAT, CDR2 FQNNGV. The CDR3 DNA reads as TGTGCCAGCAACATAGGCTCAAACCACGAGCAGTACTTC. It codes for CASNIGSNHEQYF.

Remarks on this clonotype: A read error may produce the germline difference seen at one junction end. The V gene is TRBV6-6, the J gene TRBJ2-7; D tentatively reads TRBD1 or TRBD2 (6 bases each). CDR3 length: 13 residues. The germline V gene has CDR1 MNHNY and CDR2 SVGAGI (reference sequence). This CDR3 is CADRPGGTYELYF. As DNA, the CDR3 is TGTGCCGACAGGCCCGGAGGGACCTACGAGCTGTACTTC.

Regarding this clonotype: Sequence at one end of the junction differs from germline and may be a read error. This chain uses TRBV4-2 with TRBJ2-7; 10 nucleotides align to TRBD1. CDR1 is LGHNA and CDR2 is YNFKEQ in the germline V gene. This CDR3 spans 18 amino acids. Here the CDR3 reads CAISLEHLGQGGPREQYF. CDR3 in DNA: TGTGCCATCAGCCTGGAGCACCTAGGACAGGGGGGACCGCGCGAGCAGTACTTC.

On this clonotype itself: At one of its ends the junction is not consistent with the germline gene, which may arise from a read error. This sequence joins TRBV11-2 and TRBJ1-2; unclear D gene. Germline V gene lookup returns CDR1 SGHAT and CDR2 FQNNGV. The CDR3 covers 16 residues. Here the CDR3 DNA reads TGTGCCTGCAGCCCACAAGGCGGGGATTGGAGTTATGGCTACACCTTC. Translating gives CACSPQGGDWSYGYTF.

This clonotype was detected a few times. The junction departs from germline at one end; a sequencing error may be responsible. The chain uses TRBV12-3 or TRBV12-4 and TRBJ2-3; no firm D call. CDR3 length: 13 residues. The chain's CDR3 is CVGSYQYTDTQYF. The CDR3 DNA sequence: TGTGTCGGCAGTTATCAGTACACAGATACGCAGTACTTT.

This chain connects TRBV11-2 to TRBJ1-1; 7 bases map to TRBD1. CDR1 SGHAT and CDR2 FQNNGV come from the germline V gene. This CDR3 is built from 14 residues. Trimming at V came to 6 bases and at J to 9 bases, leaving 13 bases not matched to a gene. The CDR3 region has the DNA TGTGCCAGCAGATATACAGGGGAAAGGGCTCAAGCTTTCTTT. Translation gives CASRYTGERAQAFF.

To note about this clonotype: At one end, the junction sequence differs from germline, possibly due to a read error. The chain recombines TRBV11-2 with TRBJ1-1; 12 nucleotides agree with TRBD1. The CDR3 loop spans 20 amino acids. Per germline, CDR1 SGHAT and CDR2 FQNNGV. DNA of the CDR3: TGTACCAGCAGCGCTCGGGACAGGGGGCGCAAGAGGTTGAGTAACACTGAAGCTATCTTT. This codes for CTSSARDRGRKRLSNTEAIF.

This clonotype came up once. Here the CDR3 omits its conserved ending phenylalanine or tryptophan, so a read error is the likely source. The genes are TRBV29-1 and TRBJ1-1, with unresolved D. CDR1 is SQVTM, CDR2 ANQGSEA, per germline. The CDR3 extends over 12 amino acids. Trimming removed 6 bases at V and 6 bases at J, with 14 bases between. The CDR3 bases are TGCAGCGTCGAGACGGGGAGCTCTGAAGCTTTCCTT. As protein: CSVETGSSEAFL.

This clonotype was seen once. Because the CDR3 is missing its conserved closing phenylalanine or tryptophan, this is likely a read error. The V call is TRBV6-5, the J call TRBJ2-5; 9 positions agree with TRBD1. The CDR3 runs to 13 residues. Germline V CDR1 and CDR2: MNHEY, SVGAGI. CDR3 DNA sequence: TGTGCCGGCAGTACCAACAGGGGGCTGACTCAGTACTTA. Translated, it gives CAGSTNRGLTQYL.

With respect to this clonotype: The junction departs from the called germline gene at one end, perhaps through a read error. This chain uses TRBV6-5 with TRBJ1-1, with D unclear. Germline CDR1 is MNHEY and CDR2 is SVGAGI. The CDR3 is made up of 13 amino acids. CDR3 sequence reads: CANIEGTYIEAFF. DNA of the CDR3: TGTGCCAACATTGAGGGAACTTACATTGAAGCTTTCTTC.

Details on this clonotype: An end of the junction differs from the germline gene, which may be a read error. The chain couples TRBV7-8 to TRBJ1-2, with D possibly matching TRBD1 (5 bases). Germline V lookup: CDR1 SGHVS, CDR2 FQNEAQ. The CDR3 contains 14 residues. The CDR3 DNA follows: TGTGCCAGCAGTTCCGGGGCGGGGGTCTATGGCTACATCTTC. Protein: CASSSGAGVYGYIF.

A note on this clonotype: At one of its ends the junction is not consistent with the germline gene, which may arise from a read error. The chain has TRBV7-9 and TRBJ2-3; weak D call: TRBD2 (7 bases). CDR1 and CDR2 from the germline V gene are SEHNR and FQNEAQ (reference sequence). This CDR3 contains 14 residues. CDR3 sequence reads: CASSIIREGDTQYF. The DNA for the CDR3 is TGTGCAAGCAGCATTATCAGGGAGGGGGATACACAGTATTTT.

Regarding this clonotype: A read error may be the cause here, since a much bigger clone is one base away. V gene TRBV11-1 combines with J gene TRBJ2-4, with 7 positions matching TRBD2. This CDR3 region has 17 residues. The germline gives CDR1 SGHAT, CDR2 FQDESV (reference sequence). The CDR3 DNA reads as TGTGCCAGCAGCTTTCCCGGGACCAGCGGGACCAACAACATTCAGTGCTTC. Protein product: CASSFPGTSGTNNIQCF.

A note on this clonotype: A much larger clonotype is one base distant, so this may be a read error. CDR3 sequence reads: CVISESIGMLTEAFF. The CDR3 nucleotides are TGTGTCATCAGTGAGTCGATAGGGATGTTGACTGAAGCTTTCTTT. The J gene is TRBJ1-1, the V gene TRBV10-3; unclear D gene. Per germline, CDR1 ENHRY and CDR2 SYGVKD. The length of the CDR3 is 15 residues.

This clonotype was observed many times. The CDR3 reads CASSLGDRVTNEQFF. The CDR3 DNA follows: TGCGCCAGCAGCTTGGGGGACAGGGTTACAAATGAGCAGTTCTTC. The rearrangement uses TRBV5-1 and TRBJ2-1, with 9 bases matching TRBD1. From germline, CDR1 is SGHRS and CDR2 YFSETQ. The CDR3 is made up of 15 amino acids. The V segment lost 0 bases and the J segment 7 bases; nucleotides outside the gene matches: 5.

This clonotype was observed a few times. This chain connects TRBV11-2 to TRBJ2-7; no firm D call. Trimming shortened V by 1 base and J by 10 bases, and 14 bases separated the two germline ends. The CDR3 loop spans 13 amino acids. Germline V lookup: CDR1 SGHAT, CDR2 FQNNGV. CDR3: CASSLASNYEQYF. As DNA, the CDR3 is TGTGCCAGCAGCTTAGCGAGTAACTATGAACAGTACTTC.

The chain links TRBV29-1 to TRBJ1-2; D uncertain. The germline V gene encodes CDR1 SQVTM and CDR2 ANQGSEA. The V and J ends lost 4 bases and 10 bases respectively, with 16 bases between them. This CDR3 region has 12 residues. The CDR3: CSVVHWGDDYTF. The DNA for the CDR3 is TGCAGCGTTGTCCATTGGGGTGATGACTACACCTTC. Using reference TRBV29-1 and TRBJ1-2 for the parts outside the CDR3, the full variable domain is SAVISQKPSRDICQRGTSLTIQCQVDSQVTMMFWYRQQPGQSLTLIATANQGSEATYESGFVIDKFPISRPNLTFSTLTVSNMSPEDSSIYLCSVVHWGDDYTFGSGTRLTVV.

This clonotype was seen once. At one of its ends the junction is not consistent with the germline gene, which may arise from a read error. The chain uses TRBV11-2 and TRBJ2-2; 8 nucleotides align to TRBD2. The germline CDR1 and CDR2 sequences are SGHAT and FQNNGV. The CDR3 consists of 18 residues. The CDR3 protein is CASSSPRAGDQNTGKLFF. The DNA of the CDR3 is TGTGCTAGCAGCTCACCCAGAGCGGGAGACCAGAACACCGGGAAGCTGTTTTTT.

In regard to this clonotype: The junction does not match germline at one end; this may be a read error. The V call is TRBV7-9, the J call TRBJ2-7; no reliable D call. The CDR3 is 14 amino acids. Germline assignment: CDR1 SEHNR and CDR2 FQNEAQ (reference sequence). CDR3 in amino acids: CASSLALMGNERYF. CDR3 nucleotide sequence: TGTGCCAGCAGCTTAGCGCTGATGGGGAACGAGCGGTACTTC.

About this clonotype itself: Relative to the germline gene, one junction end is altered; a read error may explain this. The rearrangement joins TRBV6-5 to TRBJ2-2; 8 nucleotides agree with TRBD1. CDR3 length equals 15 residues. The V gene's germline CDR1 is MNHEY and CDR2 SVGAGI. The CDR3 loop is CASSPRTGSTGEPFF. Written as DNA, the CDR3 is TGTGCCAGCAGTCCGCGGACAGGGTCCACCGGGGAGCCGTTTTTC.

As regards this clonotype: An end of the junction differs from the germline gene, which may be a read error. The V and J genes are TRBV7-9 and TRBJ2-7, with 7 positions matching TRBD2. From germline, CDR1 is SEHNR and CDR2 FQNEAQ (reference sequence). This CDR3 is built from 14 residues. CDR3 in amino acids: CVSSSGGLSHGQYF. In DNA form, the CDR3 reads TGTGTCAGCAGCTCGGGAGGCCTCTCCCACGGGCAGTACTTC.

The chain combines TRBV6-5 with TRBJ2-2, with D perhaps TRBD1 (5 bases). This CDR3 contains 15 residues. Trimming shortened V by 6 bases and J by 4 bases, and 15 bases separated the two germline ends. Germline CDR1 reads MNHEY; CDR2 reads SVGAGI. CDR3 loop: CASRPRTRLTGELFF. In DNA, the CDR3 is TGTGCCAGCAGACCGCGGACACGGCTCACCGGGGAGCTGTTTTTT.